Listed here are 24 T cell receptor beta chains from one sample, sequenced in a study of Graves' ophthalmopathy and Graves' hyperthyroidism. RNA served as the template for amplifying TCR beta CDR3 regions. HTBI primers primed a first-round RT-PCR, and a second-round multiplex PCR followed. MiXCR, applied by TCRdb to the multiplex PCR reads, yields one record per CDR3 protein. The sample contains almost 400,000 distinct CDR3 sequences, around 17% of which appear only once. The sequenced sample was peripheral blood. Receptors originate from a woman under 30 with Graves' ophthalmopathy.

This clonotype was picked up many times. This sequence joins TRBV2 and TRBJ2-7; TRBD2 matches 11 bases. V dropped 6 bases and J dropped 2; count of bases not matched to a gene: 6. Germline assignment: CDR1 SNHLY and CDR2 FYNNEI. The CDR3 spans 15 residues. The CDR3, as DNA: TGTGCCAGCAGGATGGGGACTAGCGGCCCCTACGAGCAGTACTTC. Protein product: CASRMGTSGPYEQYF.

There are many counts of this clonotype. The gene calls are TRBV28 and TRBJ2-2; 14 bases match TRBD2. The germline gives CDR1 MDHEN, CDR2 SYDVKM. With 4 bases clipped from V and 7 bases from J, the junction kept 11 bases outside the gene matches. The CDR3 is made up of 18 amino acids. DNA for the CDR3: TGTGCCAGCAGTTCCACGACTAGCGGGGGGGCCCGCGGCGGGGAGCTGTTTTTT. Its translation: CASSSTTSGGARGGELFF. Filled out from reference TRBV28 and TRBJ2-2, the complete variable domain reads DVKVTQSSRYLVKRTGEKVFLECVQDMDHENMFWYRQDPGLGLRLIYFSYDVKMKEKGDIPEGYSVSREKKERFSLILESASTNQTSMYLCASSSTTSGGARGGELFFGEGSRLTVL.

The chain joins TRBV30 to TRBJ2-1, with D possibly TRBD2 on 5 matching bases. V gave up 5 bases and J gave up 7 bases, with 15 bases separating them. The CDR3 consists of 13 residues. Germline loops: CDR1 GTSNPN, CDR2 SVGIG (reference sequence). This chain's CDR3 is CAWFPGLGNEQFF. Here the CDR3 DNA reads TGTGCCTGGTTTCCGGGATTGGGGAATGAGCAGTTCTTC.

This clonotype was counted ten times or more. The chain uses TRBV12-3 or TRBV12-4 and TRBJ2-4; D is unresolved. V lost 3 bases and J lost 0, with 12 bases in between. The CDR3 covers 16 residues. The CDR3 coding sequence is TGTGCCAGCAGTTTCCGGTTAATCTTAGCCAAAAACATTCAGTACTTC. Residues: CASSFRLILAKNIQYF.

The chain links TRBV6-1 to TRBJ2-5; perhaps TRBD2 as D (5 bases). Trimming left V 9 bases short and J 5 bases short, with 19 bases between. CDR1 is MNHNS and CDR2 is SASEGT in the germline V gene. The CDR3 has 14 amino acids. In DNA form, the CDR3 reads TGTGCCAGTAAGGAGTCGGGGAGTCTTGAGACCCAGTACTTC. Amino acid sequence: CASKESGSLETQYF.

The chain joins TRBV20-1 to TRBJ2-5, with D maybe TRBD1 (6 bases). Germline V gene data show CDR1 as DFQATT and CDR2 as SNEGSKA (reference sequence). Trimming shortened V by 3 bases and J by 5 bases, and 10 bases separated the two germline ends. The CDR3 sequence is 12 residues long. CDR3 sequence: CSASQGRETQYF. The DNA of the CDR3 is TGCAGTGCTAGTCAGGGGCGGGAGACCCAGTACTTC.

The CDR3 nucleotides read TGTGCCAGTAGTATAGCCTTTGAGGACAGGACGGACAACTATGGCTACACCTTC. Its translation: CASSIAFEDRTDNYGYTF. The chain has TRBV19 and TRBJ1-2; 7 bases line up with TRBD1. The germline CDR1 and CDR2 sequences are LNHDA and SQIVND (reference sequence). The CDR3 has 18 amino acids. The V and J ends lost 1 base and 2 bases, in that order; junction bases with no gene match: 13.

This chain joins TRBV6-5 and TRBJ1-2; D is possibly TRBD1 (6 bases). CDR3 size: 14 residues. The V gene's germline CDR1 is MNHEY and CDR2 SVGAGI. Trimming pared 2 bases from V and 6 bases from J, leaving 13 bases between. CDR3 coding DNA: TGTGCCAGCAGTTACCATCAGGGGCGGGATGGCTACACCTTC. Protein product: CASSYHQGRDGYTF.

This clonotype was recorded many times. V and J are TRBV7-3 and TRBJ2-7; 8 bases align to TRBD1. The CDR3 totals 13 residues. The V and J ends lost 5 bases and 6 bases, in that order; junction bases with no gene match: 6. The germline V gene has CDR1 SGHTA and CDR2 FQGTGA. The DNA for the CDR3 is TGTGCCAGCAGCCAATCAGGGGGCCGCGAGCAGTACTTC. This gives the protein CASSQSGGREQYF.

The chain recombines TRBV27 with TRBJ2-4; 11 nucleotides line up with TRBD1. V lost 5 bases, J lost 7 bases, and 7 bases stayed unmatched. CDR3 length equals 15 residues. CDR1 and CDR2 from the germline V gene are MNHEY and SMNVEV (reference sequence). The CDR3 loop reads CASSTRTGGGNIQYF. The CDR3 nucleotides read TGTGCCAGCAGTACGCGGACAGGGGGCGGGAACATTCAGTACTTC.

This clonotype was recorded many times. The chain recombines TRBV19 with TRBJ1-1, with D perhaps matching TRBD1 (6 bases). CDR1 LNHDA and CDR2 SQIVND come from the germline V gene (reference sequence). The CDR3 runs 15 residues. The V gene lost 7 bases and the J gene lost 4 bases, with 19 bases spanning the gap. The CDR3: CASNNPSGAGTEAFF. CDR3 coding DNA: TGTGCCAGTAATAATCCCTCAGGGGCAGGCACTGAAGCTTTCTTT.

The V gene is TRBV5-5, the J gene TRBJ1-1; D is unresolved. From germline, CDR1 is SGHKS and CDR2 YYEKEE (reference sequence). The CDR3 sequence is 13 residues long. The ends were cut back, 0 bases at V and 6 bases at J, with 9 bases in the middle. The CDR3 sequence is CASSLGANPEAFF. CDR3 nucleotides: TGTGCCAGCAGCTTGGGGGCCAACCCTGAAGCTTTCTTT.

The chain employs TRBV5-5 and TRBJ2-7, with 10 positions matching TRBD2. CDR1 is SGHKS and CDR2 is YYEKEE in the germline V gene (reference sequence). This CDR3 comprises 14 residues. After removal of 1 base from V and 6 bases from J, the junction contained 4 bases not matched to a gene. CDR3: CASSLSAGGLEQYF. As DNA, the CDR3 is TGTGCCAGCAGCTTGTCAGCGGGAGGGCTCGAGCAGTACTTC.

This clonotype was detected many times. The CDR3 is CASSQPGVSLPLHF. The CDR3 region has the DNA TGCGCCAGCAGCCAACCCGGGGTCTCGTTACCCCTCCACTTT. The chain carries TRBV4-1 and TRBJ1-6; D remains unclear. Trimming stripped 2 bases from V and 12 bases from J, with 14 bases between. Germline V gene lookup returns CDR1 MGHRA and CDR2 YSYEKL. The CDR3 totals 14 residues.

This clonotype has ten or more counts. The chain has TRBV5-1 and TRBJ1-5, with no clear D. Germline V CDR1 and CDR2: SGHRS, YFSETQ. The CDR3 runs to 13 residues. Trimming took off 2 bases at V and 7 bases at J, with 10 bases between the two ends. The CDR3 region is CASSFKRIQPQHF. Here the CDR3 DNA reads TGCGCCAGCAGCTTCAAAAGGATCCAGCCCCAGCATTTT.

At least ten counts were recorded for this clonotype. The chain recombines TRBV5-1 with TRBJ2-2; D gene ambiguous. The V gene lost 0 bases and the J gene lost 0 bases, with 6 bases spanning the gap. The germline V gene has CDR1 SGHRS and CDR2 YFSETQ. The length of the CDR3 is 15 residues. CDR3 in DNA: TGCGCCAGCAGCTTGGATCAGGCGAACACCGGGGAGCTGTTTTTT. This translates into CASSLDQANTGELFF.

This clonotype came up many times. The DNA of the CDR3 is TGTGCCTGGAGTATAGGAGGGATGAGCACTGAAGCTTTCTTT. It yields the protein CAWSIGGMSTEAFF. The rearrangement links TRBV30 to TRBJ1-1; D is unresolved. The germline V and J ends were trimmed by 2 bases and 4 bases, with 14 bases remaining between them. Per the germline V gene, CDR1 is GTSNPN and CDR2 is SVGIG (reference sequence). The CDR3 totals 14 residues.

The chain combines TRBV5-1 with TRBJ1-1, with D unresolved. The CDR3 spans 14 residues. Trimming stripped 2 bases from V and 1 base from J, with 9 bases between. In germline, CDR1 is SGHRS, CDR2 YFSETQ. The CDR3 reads CASSFGVPNTEAFF. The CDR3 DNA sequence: TGCGCCAGCAGCTTTGGAGTGCCGAACACTGAAGCTTTCTTT.

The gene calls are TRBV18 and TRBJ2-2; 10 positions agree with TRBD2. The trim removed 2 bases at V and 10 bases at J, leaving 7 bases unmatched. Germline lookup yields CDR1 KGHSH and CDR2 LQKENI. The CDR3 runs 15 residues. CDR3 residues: CASSPRLAGVAELFF. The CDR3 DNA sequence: TGTGCCAGCTCACCAAGGCTAGCGGGAGTTGCGGAGCTGTTTTTT.

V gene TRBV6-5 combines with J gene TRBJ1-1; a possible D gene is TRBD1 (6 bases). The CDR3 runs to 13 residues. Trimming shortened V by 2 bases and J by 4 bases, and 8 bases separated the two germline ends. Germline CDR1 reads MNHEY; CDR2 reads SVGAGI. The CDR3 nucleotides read TGTGCCAGCAGTTACCAGGGGTTCACTGAAGCTTTCTTT. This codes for CASSYQGFTEAFF.

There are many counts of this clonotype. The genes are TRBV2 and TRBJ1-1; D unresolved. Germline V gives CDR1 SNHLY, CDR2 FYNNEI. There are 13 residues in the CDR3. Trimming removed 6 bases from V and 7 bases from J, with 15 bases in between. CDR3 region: CASRKTAVGEAFF. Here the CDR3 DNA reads TGTGCCAGCAGAAAGACGGCGGTCGGTGAAGCTTTCTTT.

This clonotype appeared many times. The CDR3 spells CSAGKLASQETQYF. The CDR3 nucleotides read TGCAGTGCTGGGAAACTAGCGTCTCAAGAGACCCAGTACTTC. The rearrangement uses TRBV20-1 and TRBJ2-5; the match to TRBD2 covers 7 bases. Germline values: CDR1 DFQATT, CDR2 SNEGSKA (reference sequence). CDR3 length: 14 residues. Trimming took 5 bases from V and 2 from J; bases not matched to a gene: 8.

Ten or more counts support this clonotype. DNA of the CDR3: TGTGCCAGCAGTGTGGGGCAGAAAGATCAGCCCCAGCATTTT. This sequence encodes CASSVGQKDQPQHF. V and J are TRBV6-1 and TRBJ1-5; the D gene is possibly TRBD1 (5 bases). The CDR3 consists of 14 residues. The V gene lost 4 bases and the J gene lost 5 bases, with 12 bases spanning the gap. Germline V lookup: CDR1 MNHNS, CDR2 SASEGT.

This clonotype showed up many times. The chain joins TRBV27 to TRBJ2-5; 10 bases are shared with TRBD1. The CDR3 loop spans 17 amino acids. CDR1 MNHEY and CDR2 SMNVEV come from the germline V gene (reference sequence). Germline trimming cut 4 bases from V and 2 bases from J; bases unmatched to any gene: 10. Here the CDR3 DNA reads TGTGCCAGCAGTTCCACCGGGACAGGGGTTGGACAAGAGACCCAGTACTTC. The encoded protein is CASSSTGTGVGQETQYF.